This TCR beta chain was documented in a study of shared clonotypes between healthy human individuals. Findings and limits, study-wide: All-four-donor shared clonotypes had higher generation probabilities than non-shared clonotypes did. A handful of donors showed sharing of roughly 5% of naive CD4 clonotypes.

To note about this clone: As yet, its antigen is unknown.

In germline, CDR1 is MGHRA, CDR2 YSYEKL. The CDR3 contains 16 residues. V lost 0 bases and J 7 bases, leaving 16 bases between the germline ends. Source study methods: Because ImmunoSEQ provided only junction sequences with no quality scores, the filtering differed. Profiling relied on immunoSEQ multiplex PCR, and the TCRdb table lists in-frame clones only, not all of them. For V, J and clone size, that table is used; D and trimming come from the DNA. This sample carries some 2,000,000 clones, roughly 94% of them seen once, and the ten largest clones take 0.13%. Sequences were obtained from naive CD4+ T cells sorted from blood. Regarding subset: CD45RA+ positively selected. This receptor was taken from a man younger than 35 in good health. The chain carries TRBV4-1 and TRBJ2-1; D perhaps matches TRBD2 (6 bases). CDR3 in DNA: TGCGCCAGCAGCCAAGATACGGGGGTCCCGACAAATGAGCAGTTCTTC. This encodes CASSQDTGVPTNEQFF.